This T cell receptor beta chain was obtained from a study of T cell responses to AZD1222 COVID-19 vaccine. Germline CDR1 and CDR2: MDHEN and SYDVKM. The CDR3 has 14 amino acids. The germline V and J ends were trimmed by 10 bases and 5 bases, with 21 bases remaining between them. As to this clone: Its cognate antigen is unknown.

Broader study findings: All repertoire sampling was performed exclusively after the peak T cell response. Researchers report vaccine-associated CD4 TCRs spanning spike, with dominance at 160-218 and 743-854. Unmutated variant regions are reportedly targeted by nearly half of spike-specific TCRs. Spike-specific TCR depth and breadth grew after two AZD1222 doses.

The table came from immunoSEQ multiplex PCR; TCRdb's copy has only in-frame clones and leaves some out. Of about 140,000 clones in the sample, 75% to 95% were seen once. Here the sequenced sample was peripheral blood, taken 28 days after the second dose of the MenACWY control vaccine. The source of this sequence is an adult who received the MenACWY meningococcal vaccine as a control. This rearrangement joins TRBV28 to TRBJ2-7; weak D call: TRBD2 (7 bases). Here the CDR3 DNA reads TGTGCCACCCGAGACGGGGGGCTTACCCACGAGCAGTACTTC. This sequence encodes CATRDGGLTHEQYF.